The clone carrying this T cell receptor (beta chain) was found once. One end of the junction varies from germline; a read error may be responsible. The sample belongs to a study of control samples from healthy donors and cancer patients. Sequenced by immunoSEQ multiplex PCR; TCRdb stores in-frame clones only, minus some. The sample gives just over 150,000 clones, approximately 90% of which show up once; 9.5% to 15% is in the top ten. This CDR3 contains 12 residues. Sequences were obtained from blood. This clonotype was sampled from a man aged 25-45 years in good health. V and J are TRBV12-3 or TRBV12-4 and TRBJ1-2; D might be TRBD1 (6 bases). The CDR3 sequence: CASSQGYYGYTF. For the CDR3, the DNA is TGTGCCAGCAGTCAGGGGTACTACGGCTACACCTTC.